This TCR beta chain stems from a study of cytomegalovirus exposure and HLA in healthy donors. This PCR relied on a set of 60 Vbeta primers and 13 Jbeta primers. Produced via immunoSEQ multiplex PCR; TCRdb's table is partial and in-frame only. This table has roughly 150,000 clones, about 80% appearing once. In germline, CDR1 is SNHLY, CDR2 FYNNEI. Trimming took off 4 bases at V and 3 bases at J, with 9 bases between the two ends. The CDR3 sequence is 13 residues long. The V and J genes are TRBV2 and TRBJ2-5, with D uncertain. This clonotype was obtained from a male donor in good health and CMV-seronegative. The sample comprised PBMCs. DNA for the CDR3: TGTGCCAGCAGTGGTCGGCGGAAAGAGACCCAGTACTTC. Residues: CASSGRRKETQYF.